This TCR beta chain was retrieved from a study of OX40 agonist ivuxolimab in advanced cancers. Regarding the complete study: Ivuxolimab was an agonistic, fully human IgG2 monoclonal antibody directed against OX40 (CD134), a costimulatory receptor. Intravenous ivuxolimab was administered to patients every 2 weeks at six dose levels: 0.01, 0.1, 0.3, 1.5, 3 and 10 mg/kg. Among the roughly 50 dose-escalation patients, about 20 had hepatocellular carcinoma, about 15 melanoma, 9 renal cell carcinoma and 9 head and neck cancer. In the dose-escalation cohort, 70% to 85% of patients were male, and the mean age was roughly 60 years with a range of about 20 to 80. Patients were allowed to have had prior anti-PD-1, anti-PD-L1 or anti-CTLA-4 therapy, and 30% to 40% of the dose-escalation patients had been treated with checkpoint inhibitors. Partial responses occurred in three dose-escalation patients, of whom one had hepatocellular carcinoma and two had cutaneous melanoma. Peripheral TCRbeta sequencing aimed to test whether ivuxolimab altered TCR sequence diversity and caused clonal T-cell expansion. The paper covers the monotherapy dose-escalation part of the phase I ivuxolimab trial, which included N ≈ 57 patients.

For sequencing of the TCRbeta CDR3 region, genomic DNA was extracted from the sorted cells. The immunoSEQ Assay was used to sequence the TCRbeta CDR3 regions. Not all clones reach the TCRdb copy of this immuneACCESS table, which keeps in-frame sequences only. Checked studies attribute under half of the gap to unresolved V genes and leave the rest unexplained. In this sample the table shows tens of thousands of clones, about 94% of which occur a single time. The leading ten clones occupy 22% of the sample. Reading from cysteine to phenylalanine, the CDR3 counts 16 amino acids. Just the 48-base CDR3 DNA is kept, in frame starting at base 1. The V and J ends are trimmed by 7 bases and 2 bases, leaving 19 bases between them. The CDR1 and CDR2 encoded by the germline V gene are MDHEN and SYDVKM. The trial excluded patients who had a history of autoimmune disease or who were on systemic immunosuppression. In every dose cohort, peripheral blood was drawn for TCR sequencing at baseline, cycle 4 day 1, and cycle 7 day 1. Samples came from an open-label, multicenter, first-in-human phase I dose-escalation trial of ivuxolimab. Adults with locally advanced or metastatic melanoma, renal cell carcinoma, hepatocellular carcinoma or head and neck squamous cell carcinoma were enrolled in the trial. CD4+ and CD8+ T cells were sorted separately from peripheral blood before TCR sequencing.

The paper as a whole reports these results and caveats: In the 0.1-3.0 mg/kg groups, partial responders were among the patients with the lowest normalized peripheral clonal expansion, particularly in CD8+ T cells. After ivuxolimab, expanded clones were on average more numerous among CD8+ T cells than among CD4+ T cells. Low levels of normalized T-cell clonal expansion were also shown by some nonresponding patients. Which antigens the clonally expanded peripheral T cells were specific for was not determined. At doses of 0.1 to 3.0 mg/kg, clonal expansion of both CD4+ and CD8+ T cells in blood was seen between baseline and week 6.

As for this clone: Its antigen specificity is not known. Base qualities were left out, and no much larger clone turns up one base away.

This TCR came from an adult with an advanced solid tumor such as melanoma, head and neck, liver or kidney cancer. Here the sequenced sample was CD4+ or CD8+ T cells sorted from blood, taken in a trial of the OX40 agonist ivuxolimab. The chain employs TRBV28 and TRBJ2-3; 7 matching bases give a weak D call of TRBD2. In nucleotides, the sequence is TGTGCCAGCAAAGGGGGGGGGCTGCGGGTCACAGATACGCAGTATTTT. It specifies CASKGGGLRVTDTQYF.